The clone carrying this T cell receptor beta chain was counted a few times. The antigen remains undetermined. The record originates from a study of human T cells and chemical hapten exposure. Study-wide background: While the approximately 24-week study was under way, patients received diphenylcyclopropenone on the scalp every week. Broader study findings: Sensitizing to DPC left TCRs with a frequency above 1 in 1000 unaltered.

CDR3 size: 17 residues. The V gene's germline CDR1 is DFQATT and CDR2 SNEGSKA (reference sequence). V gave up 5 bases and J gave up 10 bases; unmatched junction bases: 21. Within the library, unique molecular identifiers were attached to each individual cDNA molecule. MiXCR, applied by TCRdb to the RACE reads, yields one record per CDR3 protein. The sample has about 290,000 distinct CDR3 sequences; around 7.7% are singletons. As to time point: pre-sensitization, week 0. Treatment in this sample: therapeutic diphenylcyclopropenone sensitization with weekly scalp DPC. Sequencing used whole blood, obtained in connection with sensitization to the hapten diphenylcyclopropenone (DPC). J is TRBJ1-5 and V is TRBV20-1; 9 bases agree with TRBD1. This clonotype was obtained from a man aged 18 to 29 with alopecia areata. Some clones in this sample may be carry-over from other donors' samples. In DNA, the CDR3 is TGCAGTGCTGGGGGACAGGGCCTTCGATTGAACCCTCTCCCCCAGCATTTT. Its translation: CSAGGQGLRLNPLPQHF.